This T cell receptor beta chain was obtained from a study of Ad26.COV2.S vaccination and SARS-CoV-2 variants. Study details: Dosing was one shot or two shots 56 days apart.

This clone was detected once. Its antigen is as yet unknown. Points from the study as a whole: Whether participants received vaccine or placebo, their non-spike TCR breadth was similar. Recipients given vaccine exceeded placebo recipients in spike-specific TCR breadth.

Treatment denoted: 15 to 20 received Ad26.COV2.S at low or high dose, single or two shots; 5 received placebo; per-sample allocation not given. The study sampled participants on day 63 after the first vaccine or placebo injection. Produced via immunoSEQ multiplex PCR; TCRdb's table is partial and in-frame only. Of around 250,000 clones in the sample, roughly 85% are singletons; the top ten hold less than 3.5%. Trimming removed 5 bases from V and 5 bases from J; junction bases left unmatched: 10. Germline CDR1 reads SGDLS; CDR2 reads YYNGEE. The CDR3 sequence is 15 residues long. This chain uses TRBV9 with TRBJ2-5; 9 bases align to TRBD1. The specimen comprised peripheral blood, sampled in a trial of Ad26.COV2.S vaccine versus placebo. This TCR came from a person aged 18-65 years who received the Ad26.COV2.S COVID-19 vaccine or a placebo. The CDR3 reads CASSSGQGIGETQYF. For the CDR3, the DNA is TGTGCCAGCAGTAGCGGACAGGGGATCGGGGAGACCCAGTACTTC.